Each of the 22 T cell receptor beta chains below was sequenced from the same sample in a study of beta chain features in type 1 diabetes. Whole-study findings and limits: All four CD4+ subsets from Type 1 diabetes patients carried moderately but significantly shorter TCRB CDR3s.

These receptors' targets are unknown. The sequenced template was cDNA made from the entire isolated RNA. The protocol was immunoSEQ multiplex PCR, while the TCRdb copy is restricted to in-frame clones and leaves out a portion. The sample records approximately 260,000 clones, 20% being singletons. The sequenced sample consisted of naive CD4+ T cells from blood. Receptors were obtained from a woman aged 40 to 50 with type 1 diabetes.

The rearrangement joins TRBV9 to TRBJ1-3; D is ambiguous. V shed 4 bases and J shed 4 bases, with 12 bases lying between them. CDR3 length equals 14 residues. CDR1 is SGDLS and CDR2 is YYNGEE in the germline V gene. The CDR3 loop is CASSPPGLGNTIYF. The CDR3 bases are TGTGCCAGCAGCCCCCCGGGTCTCGGAAACACCATATATTTT. Using reference TRBV9 and TRBJ1-3 for the parts outside the CDR3, the full variable domain is DSGVTQTPKHLITATGQRVTLRCSPRSGDLSVYWYQQSLDQGLQFLIQYYNGEERAKGNILERFSAQQFPDLHSELNLSSLELGDSALYFCASSPPGLGNTIYFGEGSWLTVV.

There are a few counts of this clone. Distinct nucleotide sequences in the sample also encode this CDR3. The CDR3 spells CSVDQGLNTEAFF. The CDR3 bases are TGCAGCGTTGACCAGGGGTTGAACACTGAAGCTTTCTTT. V is TRBV29-1 and J is TRBJ1-1; tentative D call: TRBD1 (6 bases). Between the trimmed V and J ends, which lost 3 bases and 0 bases, there was a span of 8 bases. Germline V gene data show CDR1 as SQVTM and CDR2 as ANQGSEA. The CDR3 is made up of 13 amino acids.

This clone was counted between two and nine times. The V gene is TRBV28, the J gene TRBJ1-1; D perhaps matches TRBD1 (5 bases). Germline CDR1 and CDR2: MDHEN and SYDVKM. The CDR3 runs 10 residues. The V end was cut by 6 bases, the J end by 11 bases, with 10 bases between. The CDR3 bases are TGTGCCAGCAGCAGGGAGGTGGCTTTCTTT. This sequence encodes CASSREVAFF.

This chain connects TRBV15 to TRBJ1-5; D remains ambiguous. The CDR3 spans 18 residues. Germline V gives CDR1 LNHNV, CDR2 YYDKDF (reference sequence). Between the trimmed V and J ends, which lost 0 bases and 0 bases, there was a span of 15 bases. In DNA form, the CDR3 reads TGTGCCACCAGCAGAGATATACAGAGGGTCCATAGCAATCAGCCCCAGCATTTT. Translation: CATSRDIQRVHSNQPQHF.

This clone was detected only a few times. The chain carries TRBV7-2 and TRBJ2-3; D is uncertain. From germline, CDR1 is SGHTA and CDR2 FQGNSA. The CDR3 contains 12 residues. V lost 5 bases and J lost 3, with 6 bases in between. DNA of the CDR3: TGTGCCAGCAGCCTGTTTACAGATACGCAGTATTTT. It translates to CASSLFTDTQYF.

In its sample, this clone was seen a few times. The CDR3 coding sequence is TGTGCCAGCAGCGCTCGGACAAGCACAGATACGCAGTATTTT. This encodes CASSARTSTDTQYF. The chain combines TRBV9 with TRBJ2-3, with D maybe TRBD1 (5 bases). Trimming cost V 3 bases and J 0 bases, with 8 bases left between them. CDR1 and CDR2 (germline): SGDLS, YYNGEE. This CDR3 is built from 14 residues. Full variable domain (rest looked up from reference TRBV9 and TRBJ2-3): DSGVTQTPKHLITATGQRVTLRCSPRSGDLSVYWYQQSLDQGLQFLIQYYNGEERAKGNILERFSAQQFPDLHSELNLSSLELGDSALYFCASSARTSTDTQYFGPGTRLTVL.

The CDR3 region is CAWSDDYGGEQYF. CDR3 coding DNA: TGTGCCTGGAGTGACGACTACGGGGGCGAGCAGTACTTC. The chain couples TRBV30 to TRBJ2-7; D is possibly TRBD2 (6 bases). The CDR3 runs to 13 residues. Germline V gene data show CDR1 as GTSNPN and CDR2 as SVGIG (reference sequence). V was trimmed by 1 base and J by 6 bases, leaving 13 bases between them. Full variable domain (missing parts from reference TRBV30 and TRBJ2-7): SQTIHQWPATLVQPVGSPLSLECTVEGTSNPNLYWYRQAAGRGLQLLFYSVGIGQISSEVPQNLSASRPQDRQFILSSKKLLLSDSGFYLCAWSDDYGGEQYFGPGTRLTVT.

There are a few counts of this clone. The chain recombines TRBV29-1 with TRBJ1-5; D is unclear. CDR1 and CDR2 (germline): SQVTM, ANQGSEA. V was cut by 4 bases and J by 3 bases, with 7 bases left in between. The CDR3 runs 12 residues. CDR3 nucleotide sequence: TGCAGCGTTGGAGGGAACAATCAGCCCCAGCATTTT. Encoded protein: CSVGGNNQPQHF.

The V gene is TRBV29-1, the J gene TRBJ2-5; 11 nucleotides agree with TRBD2. The CDR3 is 14 amino acids. J was trimmed by 4 bases and V by 4 bases; bases with no gene match: 5. CDR1 SQVTM and CDR2 ANQGSEA come from the germline V gene. The CDR3 reads CSVAGLAAGETQYF. The DNA for the CDR3 is TGCAGCGTTGCGGGACTAGCGGCGGGAGAGACCCAGTACTTC.

The table lists this clone with a few counts. The chain is built from TRBV9 and TRBJ1-1; D remains unclear. The ends were cut back, 0 bases at V and 1 base at J, with 7 bases in the middle. Germline V gene lookup returns CDR1 SGDLS and CDR2 YYNGEE. The CDR3 totals 14 residues. CDR3 region: CASSVEIGNTEAFF. CDR3 bases: TGTGCCAGCAGCGTAGAGATCGGGAACACTGAAGCTTTCTTT.

This clone was counted a few times. The rearrangement joins TRBV20-1 to TRBJ1-2; no firm D call. Germline CDR1 is DFQATT and CDR2 is SNEGSKA (reference sequence). CDR3 length: 11 amino acids. Trimming took 3 bases from V and 6 from J, leaving 8 bases between them. The CDR3 coding sequence is TGCAGTGCTAGGGGCTCCCATGGCTACACCTTC. The encoded protein is CSARGSHGYTF.

This clone was seen only a few times. This chain connects TRBV21-1 to TRBJ1-1; the D call TRBD1 from the table was never checked on the DNA. TRBV21-1 is termed a pseudogene. The length of the CDR3 is 17 residues. The CDR3 sequence is CASSKLPDRDALFEAFF. The CDR3 nucleotides are TGTGCCAGCAGCAAACTCCCCGACAGGGACGCTCTATTTGAAGCTTTCTTT.

In its sample, this clone was seen a few times. The chain uses TRBV5-4 and TRBJ2-5; D is perhaps TRBD2 (5 bases). V was cut by 2 bases and J by 5 bases, with 10 bases left in between. This CDR3 is built from 13 residues. Per the germline V gene, CDR1 is SGHNT and CDR2 is YYREEE (reference sequence). The CDR3, as DNA: TGTGCCAGCAGCTTAATGGGCGGGGAGACCCAGTACTTC. Translating gives CASSLMGGETQYF.

This chain links TRBV29-1 with TRBJ2-2, with D perhaps matching TRBD2 (6 bases). The germline CDR1 and CDR2 sequences are SQVTM and ANQGSEA. The germline V and J ends were trimmed by 4 bases and 6 bases, with 12 bases remaining between them. The CDR3 length is 13 residues. CDR3 sequence: CSVGRRESGELFF. DNA for the CDR3: TGCAGCGTTGGTCGGCGGGAATCCGGGGAGCTGTTTTTT.

The V call is TRBV29-1, the J call TRBJ1-1, with 8 bases matching TRBD1. The V and J ends lost 7 bases and 1 base, in that order; junction bases with no gene match: 5. From germline, CDR1 is SQVTM and CDR2 ANQGSEA. CDR3 length: 13 residues. For the CDR3, the DNA is TGCAGCGGTGGGGACAGGAGGAACACTGAAGCTTTCTTT. Translating it yields CSGGDRRNTEAFF.

The rearrangement uses TRBV30 and TRBJ2-1; TRBD2 aligns across 9 bases. Germline trimming cut 5 bases from V and 15 bases from J; bases unmatched to any gene: 11. This CDR3 comprises 12 residues. Germline V lookup: CDR1 GTSNPN, CDR2 SVGIG (reference sequence). The CDR3 sequence: CAWAPGLAGLFF. CDR3 DNA sequence: TGTGCCTGGGCGCCAGGGCTAGCGGGATTGTTCTTC.

The chain joins TRBV27 to TRBJ1-2, with TRBD1 matching over 8 bases. V was clipped by 6 bases and J by 3 bases; unmatched bases: 3. The CDR3 totals 13 residues. CDR1 is MNHEY, CDR2 SMNVEV, per germline (reference sequence). CDR3 loop: CASRPDRDYGYTF. Written as DNA, the CDR3 is TGTGCCAGCAGGCCGGACAGGGACTATGGCTACACCTTC.

The sample holds a few counts of this clone. V and J are TRBV9 and TRBJ2-5; D is possibly TRBD1 (6 bases). The V end lost 0 bases, the J end lost 7 bases, and 19 bases lay between the germline ends. In germline, CDR1 is SGDLS, CDR2 YYNGEE. The CDR3 runs 16 residues. DNA for the CDR3: TGTGCCAGCAGCGTAGCGGGCACTGCGTTAGGGGGGACCCAGTACTTC. This sequence encodes CASSVAGTALGGTQYF.

The rearrangement joins TRBV20-1 to TRBJ2-5, with TRBD1 matching over 7 bases. Germline CDR1 is DFQATT and CDR2 is SNEGSKA (reference sequence). CDR3 size: 11 residues. V gave up 7 bases and J gave up 5 bases; unmatched junction bases: 4. CDR3 region: CSGDRVETQYF. In nucleotides, the CDR3 is TGCAGTGGCGACAGGGTCGAGACCCAGTACTTC.

CDR3 sequence reads: CSVGTSGSETQYF. Written as DNA, the CDR3 is TGCAGCGTGGGGACTAGCGGGAGTGAGACCCAGTACTTC. The V call is TRBV29-1, the J call TRBJ2-5; TRBD2 matches 14 bases. With V trimmed by 6 bases and J by 5 bases, 2 bases remained unmatched. Germline V gives CDR1 SQVTM, CDR2 ANQGSEA. The length of the CDR3 is 13 residues.

The genes are TRBV5-1 and TRBJ2-3, with D perhaps matching TRBD1 (6 bases). The CDR3 contains 14 residues. The V end lost 0 bases, the J end lost 6 bases, and 11 bases lay between the germline ends. The germline V gene has CDR1 SGHRS and CDR2 YFSETQ. DNA of the CDR3: TGCGCCAGCAGCTTGGAGGCAGGGGAGGATACGCAGTATTTT. Residues: CASSLEAGEDTQYF.

V and J are TRBV18 and TRBJ2-1; 10 nucleotides line up with TRBD2. The V and J ends lost 3 bases and 5 bases, in that order; junction bases with no gene match: 10. CDR1 is KGHSH and CDR2 is LQKENI in the germline V gene. This CDR3 comprises 17 residues. The CDR3 sequence: CASSPATGTSADNEQFF. In nucleotides, the CDR3 is TGTGCCAGCTCACCGGCTACCGGGACTAGCGCCGACAATGAGCAGTTCTTC.